These 20 T cell receptor beta chains came from one sample sequenced in a study of T cell responses to AZD1222 COVID-19 vaccine. Profiled with immunoSEQ multiplex PCR; TCRdb holds only in-frame clones, not every one. The sample has some 150,000 clones; about 93% are singletons. The specimen comprised peripheral blood, sampled on day 0 of AZD1222 vaccination. These receptors were taken from an adult in good health.

The chain is built from TRBV5-1 and TRBJ2-7; D perhaps matches TRBD2 (7 bases). Germline V gives CDR1 SGHRS, CDR2 YFSETQ. The CDR3 is 16 residues long. Between the trimmed V and J ends, which lost 2 bases and 3 bases, there was a span of 18 bases. The CDR3 DNA reads TGCGCCAGCAGCTTTCCTGCGGGGGCCCTCCGCTACGAGCAGTACTTC. Amino acids: CASSFPAGALRYEQYF.

The CDR3 region has the DNA TGTGCCAGTGGACAGGTTTACAATCAGCCCCAGCATTTT. This sequence encodes CASGQVYNQPQHF. J is TRBJ1-5 and V is TRBV6-5, with TRBD1 matching over 7 bases. This CDR3 spans 13 amino acids. Germline CDR1 MNHEY, CDR2 SVGAGI. Trimming took 9 bases from V and 3 from J; bases not matched to a gene: 5.

In DNA form, the CDR3 reads TGTGCCAGCAGCACTAGCGGGGGGGCAGATGAGCAGTTCTTC. Protein product: CASSTSGGADEQFF. The V call is TRBV11-2, the J call TRBJ2-1, with TRBD2 matching 13 bases. Germline CDR1 reads SGHAT; CDR2 reads FQNNGV. J was trimmed by 8 bases and V by 5 bases; bases with no gene match: 3. The CDR3 consists of 14 residues.

V usage is TRBV4-2 and J usage is TRBJ1-2, with 10 bases aligning to TRBD1. V was pared by 0 bases and J by 6 bases, with 10 bases of the junction left unmatched. CDR3 length: 17 amino acids. In germline, CDR1 is LGHNA, CDR2 YNFKEQ. CDR3: CASSQDLRDRGPNGYTF. In DNA, the CDR3 is TGTGCCAGCAGCCAAGACCTGCGAGACAGGGGGCCTAATGGCTACACCTTC.

V and J are TRBV18 and TRBJ1-5, with 8 bases that match TRBD1. Germline CDR1 and CDR2: KGHSH and LQKENI. The trim removed 6 bases at V and 4 bases at J, leaving 5 bases unmatched. The CDR3 sequence is 14 residues long. The DNA for the CDR3 is TGTGCCAGCTCCCAAACAGGGGGGAATCAGCCCCAGCATTTT. Its protein product is CASSQTGGNQPQHF.

The rearrangement uses TRBV4-2 and TRBJ1-2; D gene unclear. Deletions cut 4 bases from V and 8 bases from J, with 11 bases between. The CDR3 loop spans 12 amino acids. Looked up from germline, CDR1 is LGHNA and CDR2 is YNFKEQ. DNA for the CDR3: TGTGCCAGCAGCCCACGACCGGGCGGCTACACCTTC. It translates to CASSPRPGGYTF.

The CDR3, as DNA: TGTGCCAGCAGCTCCCGCGCAGGGGGGGTGGATGGCTACACCTTC. Its translation is CASSSRAGGVDGYTF. This sequence joins TRBV7-2 and TRBJ1-2, with 7 bases that match TRBD1. The CDR3 loop spans 15 amino acids. Germline V gene lookup returns CDR1 SGHTA and CDR2 FQGNSA. Trimming cost V 4 bases and J 6 bases; bases outside gene matches: 11.

The gene calls are TRBV6-5 and TRBJ1-6; 7 bases fit TRBD1. The germline CDR1 and CDR2 sequences are MNHEY and SVGAGI. The junction had 3 bases not matched to a gene; V was cut back by 4 bases and J by 3 bases. The CDR3 runs to 15 residues. The CDR3 region is CASSSSGGYNSPLHF. The CDR3 nucleotides read TGTGCCAGCAGTTCTTCAGGGGGCTATAATTCACCCCTCCACTTT.

V usage is TRBV30 and J usage is TRBJ1-1, with TRBD1 as a possible D gene (5 bases). CDR1 and CDR2 (germline): GTSNPN, SVGIG (reference sequence). The V gene lost 2 bases and the J gene lost 0 bases, with 19 bases spanning the gap. The CDR3 runs 17 residues. CDR3 sequence: CAWSLGWGRGMNTEAFF. The CDR3 coding sequence is TGTGCCTGGAGTCTAGGTTGGGGGAGGGGTATGAACACTGAAGCTTTCTTT.

This chain uses TRBV4-3 with TRBJ1-3; the D gene is possibly TRBD1 (6 bases). The CDR3 sequence is 16 residues long. The germline V gene encodes CDR1 LGHNA and CDR2 YSLEER. The V and J ends lost 4 bases and 8 bases respectively, with 21 bases between them. Here the CDR3 reads CASSPLNREHFDTIYF. CDR3 nucleotides: TGCGCCAGCAGCCCCCTCAACAGGGAACATTTTGACACCATATATTTT.

This clone was seen only once. CDR3 DNA: TGTGCCAGCAGTCTGGGTTGGGGCCACATTCAGTACTTC. It is translated as CASSLGWGHIQYF. The chain joins TRBV28 to TRBJ2-4; weak D call: TRBD1 (5 bases). CDR1 and CDR2 (germline): MDHEN, SYDVKM. V lost 5 bases and J lost 8, with 13 bases in between. This CDR3 region has 13 residues.

This clone was detected once. The chain uses TRBV2 and TRBJ2-7, with TRBD1 as a possible D gene (6 bases). The V gene lost 7 bases and the J gene lost 4 bases, with 17 bases spanning the gap. CDR3 length: 14 amino acids. CDR1 is SNHLY, CDR2 FYNNEI, per germline. This CDR3 is CASNTQGIEYEQYF. In nucleotides, the CDR3 is TGTGCCAGCAACACACAGGGAATTGAATACGAGCAGTACTTC.

V usage is TRBV29-1 and J usage is TRBJ1-2; D uncertain. The ends were cut back, 4 bases at V and 8 bases at J, with 8 bases in the middle. CDR3 length: 10 residues. CDR1 and CDR2 from the germline V gene are SQVTM and ANQGSEA. The DNA for the CDR3 is TGCAGCGTTGTATCTGGGGGCTACACCTTC. This encodes CSVVSGGYTF.

The chain recombines TRBV19 with TRBJ2-7; D not resolved. Per germline, CDR1 LNHDA and CDR2 SQIVND (reference sequence). Trimming stripped 7 bases from V and 5 bases from J, with 9 bases between. The CDR3 length is 11 residues. The CDR3 DNA reads as TGTGCCAGTATGTCCGGGCACGAGCAGTACTTC. Residues: CASMSGHEQYF.

The chain employs TRBV13 and TRBJ2-1, with 10 nucleotides matching TRBD2. The germline gives CDR1 PRHDT, CDR2 FYEKMQ (reference sequence). The CDR3 contains 14 residues. V was clipped by 4 bases and J by 7 bases; unmatched bases: 4. CDR3 coding DNA: TGTGCCAGCAGCTCACAGCGGGGGGGAAATGAGCAGTTCTTC. Protein sequence: CASSSQRGGNEQFF.

The V call is TRBV9, the J call TRBJ1-2, with no clear D. Looked up from germline, CDR1 is SGDLS and CDR2 is YYNGEE. This CDR3 spans 14 amino acids. The V gene lost 0 bases and the J gene lost 3 bases, with 9 bases spanning the gap. The CDR3 sequence: CASSVVPADYGYTF. CDR3 DNA: TGTGCCAGCAGCGTAGTCCCTGCAGACTATGGCTACACCTTC.

The chain joins TRBV11-3 to TRBJ1-1; the D gene is possibly TRBD1 (5 bases). Deletions cut 2 bases from V and 4 bases from J, with 20 bases between. CDR1 and CDR2 from the germline V gene are SGHNT and YENEEA. This CDR3 is built from 17 residues. The CDR3 reads CASSLLSRGVRSTEAFF. CDR3 sequence (DNA): TGTGCCAGCAGCTTACTGTCTCGGGGGGTGAGGAGCACTGAAGCTTTCTTT.

V usage is TRBV9 and J usage is TRBJ2-1; 13 bases line up with TRBD2. The CDR3 length is 17 residues. The ends lost 4 bases at V and 9 bases at J; junction bases unmatched: 13. Germline V CDR1 and CDR2: SGDLS, YYNGEE. CDR3 sequence: CASSPRQTSGGYGEQFF. The CDR3, as DNA: TGTGCCAGCAGCCCCAGACAGACTAGCGGGGGGTACGGTGAGCAGTTCTTC.

This rearrangement joins TRBV4-1 to TRBJ1-5; D is possibly TRBD1 (6 bases). Germline V gene sequence: CDR1 MGHRA, CDR2 YSYEKL. The CDR3 is made up of 15 amino acids. With 0 bases removed from V and 7 bases from J, the gap between germline ends came to 13 bases. CDR3 amino acids: CASSQDAGVVQPQHF. Here the CDR3 DNA reads TGCGCCAGCAGCCAAGATGCAGGGGTAGTACAGCCCCAGCATTTT.

The chain employs TRBV5-1 and TRBJ1-3, with 8 bases lining up with TRBD1. V lost 4 bases and J lost 2; bases outside the gene matches: 8. The CDR3 sequence is 16 residues long. Germline V CDR1 and CDR2: SGHRS, YFSETQ. The CDR3 is CASSVDRALAGNTIYF. Here the CDR3 DNA reads TGCGCCAGCAGCGTGGACAGGGCCTTAGCTGGAAACACCATATATTTT.